This T cell receptor (beta chain) is from a study of breast tumors, draining lymph nodes, adjacent tissues. General study results and limits: The data were judged consistent with most tumor T cells coming from lymph node and expanding in tumor.

Using its own MiXCR run on the multiplex PCR reads, TCRdb lists one record per CDR3 protein. Of about 230,000 distinct CDR3 sequences listed, about 34% were seen once; the top ten hold around 1.4%. The lymph nodes were axillary draining lymph nodes from breast cancer patients. This clonotype was counted ten times or more. Its antigen is currently unknown. The sample taken for sequencing was axillary lymph node tissue. This sequence was found in a female donor with breast cancer. Some clones in this sample may be carry-over from other donors' samples.

The CDR3 reads CASTSSGYNEQFF. The CDR3 coding sequence is TGTGCCAGCACGTCTAGCGGATACAATGAGCAGTTCTTC. The rearrangement joins TRBV6-6 to TRBJ2-1; 7 bases match TRBD2. CDR3 length: 13 residues. Trimming cost V 7 bases and J 4 bases; bases outside gene matches: 4. Germline loops: CDR1 MNHNY, CDR2 SVGAGI (reference sequence).